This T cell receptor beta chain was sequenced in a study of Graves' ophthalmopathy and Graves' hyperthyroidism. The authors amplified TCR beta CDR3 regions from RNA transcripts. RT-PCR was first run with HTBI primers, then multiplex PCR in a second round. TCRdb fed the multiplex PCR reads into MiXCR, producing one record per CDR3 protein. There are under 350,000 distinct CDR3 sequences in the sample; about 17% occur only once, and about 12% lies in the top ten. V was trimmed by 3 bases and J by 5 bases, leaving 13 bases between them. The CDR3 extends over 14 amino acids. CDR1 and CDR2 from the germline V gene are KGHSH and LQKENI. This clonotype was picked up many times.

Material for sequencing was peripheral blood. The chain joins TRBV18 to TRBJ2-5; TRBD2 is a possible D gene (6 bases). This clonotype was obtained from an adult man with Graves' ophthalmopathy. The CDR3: CASSPPSSVETQYF. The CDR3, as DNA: TGTGCCAGCTCACCCCCATCTAGCGTGGAGACCCAGTACTTC. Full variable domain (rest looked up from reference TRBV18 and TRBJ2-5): NAGVMQNPRHLVRRRGQEARLRCSPMKGHSHVYWYRQLPEEGLKFMVYLQKENIIDESGMPKERFSAEFPKEGPSILRIQQVVRGDSAAYFCASSPPSSVETQYFGPGTRLLVL.